This T cell receptor (beta chain) was observed in a study of early T cells in non-severe SARS-CoV-2 infection. Trimming took 6 bases from V and 7 from J; bases not matched to a gene: 9. The CDR3 covers 14 residues. Germline V lookup: CDR1 MNHEY, CDR2 SMNVEV (reference sequence). The study, taken as a whole, reports: VDJdb matching, biased toward anti-spike CD8 responses, missed private and CD4 specificities.

This clonotype was counted only a few times. Its target is not known. The library protocol tagged individual cDNA molecules with unique molecular identifiers. TCRdb called the 5' RACE reads again in MiXCR, with one record for every CDR3 protein. The table has over 95,000 distinct CDR3 sequences, approximately 17% seen once. Sample: whole blood. The chain recombines TRBV27 with TRBJ1-5; 7 nucleotides align to TRBD1. This clonotype was sampled from an adult who was a healthcare worker with PCR-confirmed SARS-CoV-2 infection or an uninfected control (not recorded which). The CDR3 DNA reads TGTGCCAGCAGGGACACGACAGGGCTGCAGCCCCAGCATTTT. It codes for CASRDTTGLQPQHF.